This is a list of T cell receptor beta chains from one sample in a study of OX40 agonist ivuxolimab in advanced cancers. Repertoires were generated with immunoSEQ multiplex PCR, while TCRdb's copy carries only in-frame clones and drops some. The table lists about 150,000 clones, 90% of them singletons. The material sequenced was CD4+ or CD8+ T cells sorted from blood, taken in a trial of the OX40 agonist ivuxolimab. All receptors derive from an adult with an advanced solid tumor such as melanoma, head and neck, liver or kidney cancer. Both conserved end residues are part of each CDR3. Each record gives: clone size, J gene, CDR3 length, D gene, V gene, CDR3 DNA, CDR3 protein. The D gene is left open where the match is weak. Only some rows state a clone size, as once, few, many or a class for expanded clones.

- | TRBJ2-3 | 17 | TRBD2 | TRBV11-1 | TGTGCCAGCACCCCCCCCGGGACTAGCGGGAGCACAGATACGCAGTATTTT | CASTPPGTSGSTDTQYF
- | TRBJ2-1 | 15 | TRBD2 | TRBV18 | TGTGCCAGCTCACCGCAGGGGACTAGCGAGAATGAGCAGTTCTTC | CASSPQGTSENEQFF
once | TRBJ2-5 | 15 | - | TRBV9 | TGTGCCAGCAGCGTAGGGGGTCGAGGGAGGGAGACCCAGTACTTC | CASSVGGRGRETQYF
- | TRBJ2-3 | 16 | - | TRBV4-3 | TGCGCCAGCAGCCAAGCCGCGGCGAGGCTCGGAGATACGCAGTATTTT | CASSQAAARLGDTQYF
- | TRBJ1-1 | 14 | - | TRBV7-2 | TGTGCCAGCACCCCGTCTCAGATCAACGGTGAAGCTTTCTTT | CASTPSQINGEAFF
few | TRBJ1-1 | 13 | - | TRBV25-1 | TGTGCCAGCACCGGGGCGGGACCCCCTGAAGCTTTCTTT | CASTGAGPPEAFF
once | TRBJ2-3 | 12 | - | TRBV5-1 | TGCGCCAGCAGCTTGGAAGGAGGTACGCAGTATTTT | CASSLEGGTQYF
- | TRBJ2-7 | 15 | TRBD1 | TRBV6-5 | TGTGCCAGCAGTTACAGGGACAGACGACCCTACGAGCAGTACTTC | CASSYRDRRPYEQYF
once | TRBJ2-1 | 16 | - | TRBV7-6 | TGTGCCAGCACCCCTAGCGCACTCTCGGTCTACAATGAGCAGTTCTTC | CASTPSALSVYNEQFF
- | TRBJ1-4 | 15 | - | TRBV28 | TGTGCCAGCTACCCCTCGCTGGGGACTAATGAAAAACTGTTTTTT | CASYPSLGTNEKLFF
- | TRBJ1-5 | 16 | TRBD1 | TRBV6-4 | TGTGCCAGGTCCCCTTGGACAGGATATAGCAATCAGCCCCAGCATTTT | CARSPWTGYSNQPQHF
- | TRBJ2-3 | 16 | TRBD1 | TRBV7-3 | TGTGCCAGCAGCTTAAGCAGGGGGCCTGGCACAGATACGCAGTATTTT | CASSLSRGPGTDTQYF
- | TRBJ2-1 | 12 | TRBD2 | TRBV11-3 | TGTGCCAGCAGCCCTAGCGGGTGGCTTCAGTTCTTC | CASSPSGWLQFF
- | TRBJ2-6 | 16 | - | TRBV27 | TGTGCCAGCAGTTTATTTGCGGGCACTGGGGCCAACGTCCTGACTTTC | CASSLFAGTGANVLTF
- | TRBJ1-3 | 12 | - | TRBV5-4 | TGTGCCAGCAGCAATTATGGGAACACCATATATTTT | CASSNYGNTIYF
- | TRBJ1-2 | 14 | - | TRBV28 | TGTGCCACCGAGTTTGGGGGGGGTAACTATGGCTACACCTTC | CATEFGGGNYGYTF
- | TRBJ2-1 | 13 | TRBD1 | TRBV18 | TGTGCCAGCTCACCATCACAGGGGAATGAGCAGTTCTTC | CASSPSQGNEQFF
once | TRBJ2-2 | 15 | TRBD1 | TRBV7-2 | TGTGCCAGCAGCTTAGTCGACAGGGTCACCGGGGAGCTGTTTTTT | CASSLVDRVTGELFF
- | TRBJ1-1 | 13 | - | TRBV2 | TGTGCCAGCAGGGACGGCACGAACACTGAAGCTTTCTTT | CASRDGTNTEAFF
few | TRBJ1-1 | 12 | - | TRBV27 | TGTGCCAGCAAGGGGGTTGGGAGTGAAGCTTTCTTT | CASKGVGSEAFF
- | TRBJ2-3 | 13 | TRBD1 | TRBV28 | TGTGCCAGCCAGGGACAGGGGGCAGATACGCAGTATTTT | CASQGQGADTQYF
- | TRBJ1-3 | 16 | - | TRBV19 | TGTGCCAGTAGTGGGCCCGGCAGGACCTCTGGAAACACCATATATTTT | CASSGPGRTSGNTIYF
- | TRBJ2-3 | 18 | - | TRBV7-6 | TGTGCCAGCAGCTTAGGCCTTAGCTCGGGGGCTAGCACAGATACGCAGTATTTT | CASSLGLSSGASTDTQYF
once | TRBJ2-1 | 16 | TRBD1 | TRBV7-6 | TGTGCCAGCAGCTTAGCGCGGGTTACAGGGGGCAATGAGCAGTTCTTC | CASSLARVTGGNEQFF
- | TRBJ1-1 | 13 | - | TRBV7-9 | TGTGCCAGCAGCCCTCCCTGGGACACTGAAGCTTTCTTT | CASSPPWDTEAFF
- | TRBJ2-7 | 13 | TRBD1 | TRBV19 | TGTGCCAGTATGCGGGGACAGGGAAACGAGCAGTACTTC | CASMRGQGNEQYF
- | TRBJ1-4 | 14 | - | TRBV6-5 | TGTGCCAGCAGTCCCCTGACGGCCTATGAAAAACTGTTTTTT | CASSPLTAYEKLFF
- | TRBJ2-7 | 14 | TRBD1 | TRBV5-1 | TGCGCCAGCAGCCTGGGGACAGGAACGTACGAGCAGTACTTC | CASSLGTGTYEQYF
- | TRBJ2-7 | 13 | - | TRBV27 | TGTGCCAGCAGTTTTGCCGGTCCCTACGAGCAGTACTTC | CASSFAGPYEQYF
- | TRBJ2-3 | 15 | TRBD2 | TRBV5-1 | TGCGCCAGCAGCCCCGGGACTAGCGACACAGATACGCAGTATTTT | CASSPGTSDTDTQYF
- | TRBJ1-2 | 12 | - | TRBV5-1 | TGCGCCAGCAGCCCCTTGGACGAAGGCTACACCTTC | CASSPLDEGYTF
- | TRBJ1-2 | 15 | - | TRBV7-2 | TGTGCCAGCAGCTTATTGGCTCAGCATAACTATGGCTACACCTTC | CASSLLAQHNYGYTF
- | TRBJ2-7 | 13 | - | TRBV7-8 | TGTGCCAGCAGCTTACGAAACCTACAGGGGACTTACTTC | CASSLRNLQGTYF
- | TRBJ2-5 | 15 | - | TRBV18 | TGTGCCAGCTCAAAAGCCCCGGGGGCTGGGGAGACCCAGTACTTC | CASSKAPGAGETQYF
- | TRBJ1-1 | 13 | - | TRBV5-4 | TGTGCCAGCAGCTTGGGAGCGAACACTGAAGCTTTCTTT | CASSLGANTEAFF
- | TRBJ1-5 | 15 | - | TRBV6-1 | TGTGCCAGCAGTGAAGAGGTGGGGGCAGGTCAGCCCCAGCATTTT | CASSEEVGAGQPQHF
- | TRBJ1-5 | 14 | - | TRBV19 | TGTGCCAGTAGTATCGGCAGGGTGATTCAGCCCCAGCATTTT | CASSIGRVIQPQHF
- | TRBJ2-3 | 14 | - | TRBV6-1 | TGTGCCAGCATCAAGGGGGAAATCGCAGATACGCAGTATTTT | CASIKGEIADTQYF
- | TRBJ2-2 | 15 | - | TRBV28 | TGTGCCAGCACGTCGGGGGTAGCTGGCACCGGGGAGCTGTTTTTT | CASTSGVAGTGELFF
once | TRBJ2-3 | 15 | TRBD2 | TRBV18 | TGTGCCAGCTCCCCGGGAGTAGCGGGAGAGGATACGCAGTATTTT | CASSPGVAGEDTQYF
- | TRBJ1-2 | 15 | - | TRBV4-1 | TGCGCCAGCAGCCCAAAGCACGCAGATAACTATGGCTACACCTTC | CASSPKHADNYGYTF
once | TRBJ1-1 | 14 | - | TRBV11-3 | TGTGCCAGCAGCTCCAGACGGGGCTACACTGAAGCTTTCTTT | CASSSRRGYTEAFF
- | TRBJ1-5 | 14 | TRBD1 | TRBV9 | TGTGCCAGCAGCCCGGACAGGGGAAACCAGCCCCAGCATTTT | CASSPDRGNQPQHF
- | TRBJ1-5 | 16 | - | TRBV18 | TGTGCCAGCTCACCAGGGGATATTAATAGCAATCAGCCCCAGCATTTT | CASSPGDINSNQPQHF
- | TRBJ1-3 | 12 | - | TRBV6-5 | TGTGCCAGCAGAACAGAAGCAAACACCATATATTTT | CASRTEANTIYF